This T cell receptor (beta chain) emerged from a study of CD8+CD57+ T cells in acquired aplastic anemia. Study background: The mean DNA yield obtained from sorted CD4+ and CD8+ cells came to 3 to 3.5 ug. There were roughly 11 million reads, on average, for CD4+ cells from healthy donors.

A note on this clonotype: At one end, the junction sequence differs from germline, possibly due to a read error.

Genomic DNA provided the template from which TCR beta VDJ and CDR3 profiles were obtained. A single record per CDR3 protein comes from TCRdb applying MiXCR to the reads. The table shows a few hundred thousand distinct CDR3 sequences, with roughly 68% occurring only once. This CDR3 comprises 12 residues. Germline V gene lookup returns CDR1 SQVTM and CDR2 ANQGSEA. V usage is TRBV29-1 and J usage is TRBJ2-3; perhaps D is TRBD1 or TRBD2 (6 bases each). This receptor was identified in a human donor in good health, serving as a control. Source material: sorted CD4+, CD8+, or CD8+CD57+ T cells (not recorded which) from PBMCs. CDR3 protein: CSVGEGGAAYTF. In DNA, the CDR3 is TGCAGCGTGGGAGAGGGGGGTGCTGCCTACACCTTT.